This T cell receptor (beta chain) was found in a study of early T cells in non-severe SARS-CoV-2 infection. Overall study context: The sequenced material was bulk RNA from unsorted whole blood, and its chains were unpaired. Study-level findings and limits: Anti-spike CD8 responses were favored in VDJdb matching, and private and CD4 specificities were missed.

The CDR3 has 16 residues. CDR1 is MDHEN and CDR2 is SYDVKM in the germline V gene. Deletions cut 1 base from V and 5 bases from J, with 14 bases between. Researchers tagged individual cDNA molecules with unique molecular identifiers. TCRdb recomputed calls from the 5' RACE reads with MiXCR, one row per CDR3 protein. This sample has approximately 35,000 distinct CDR3 sequences, with 5% found just once. This clonotype was picked up many times. Its specificity is unknown. The V and J genes are TRBV28 and TRBJ2-2; possible D gene TRBD1, 5 bases. Sequencing was done on a sample of whole blood. The source is an adult who was a healthcare worker with PCR-confirmed SARS-CoV-2 infection or an uninfected control (not recorded which). CDR3: CASSLLAQERTGELFF. Here the CDR3 DNA reads TGTGCCAGCAGTTTATTGGCACAGGAGAGAACCGGGGAGCTGTTTTTT.